The 24 T cell receptor beta chains listed next were all sequenced from one sample in a study of cytomegalovirus exposure and HLA in healthy donors. Libraries were prepared by immunoSEQ multiplex PCR; TCRdb keeps only in-frame clonotypes and omits some of them. The repertoire consists of around 120,000 clones, with roughly nine tenths occurring once and the leading ten covering about 4.1%. Specimen: PBMCs. Receptors originate from a man aged 18 to 35 in good health and CMV-seropositive.

The chain joins TRBV4-1 to TRBJ2-5; 8 positions match TRBD1. V gave up 1 base and J gave up 5 bases; unmatched junction bases: 6. Germline lookup yields CDR1 MGHRA and CDR2 YSYEKL. The CDR3 contains 15 residues. CDR3 region: CASSQVQGAGETQYF. The CDR3 DNA reads as TGCGCCAGCAGCCAAGTGCAGGGGGCAGGGGAGACCCAGTACTTC.

The DNA for the CDR3 is TGTGCCAGCAGTGATCGGGACTCAAACTACGAGCAGTACTTC. This translates into CASSDRDSNYEQYF. The V gene is TRBV2, the J gene TRBJ2-7; D is perhaps TRBD2 (6 bases). There are 14 residues in the CDR3. V gave up 3 bases and J gave up 3 bases, with 12 bases separating them. Per the germline V gene, CDR1 is SNHLY and CDR2 is FYNNEI.

This sequence joins TRBV19 and TRBJ2-7; a weak D match, TRBD2 (6 bases). This CDR3 is built from 11 residues. Germline loops: CDR1 LNHDA, CDR2 SQIVND (reference sequence). V was cut by 6 bases and J by 6 bases, with 9 bases left in between. The CDR3 nucleotides are TGTGCCAGTAGCGGGGGTACCGAGCAGTACTTC. It yields the protein CASSGGTEQYF.

This chain uses TRBV11-2 with TRBJ1-2, with TRBD1 identical over 8 bases. The CDR3 has 13 residues. The ends lost 4 bases at V and 7 bases at J; junction bases unmatched: 5. Germline V lookup: CDR1 SGHAT, CDR2 FQNNGV. The CDR3 DNA follows: TGTGCCAGCAGCTCCCAGGGGGCGCTTGGCTACACCTTC. Encoded protein: CASSSQGALGYTF.

The chain uses TRBV7-9 and TRBJ2-5, with 7 positions matching TRBD1. Germline trimming cut 4 bases from V and 2 bases from J; bases unmatched to any gene: 4. This CDR3 comprises 14 residues. Per germline, CDR1 SEHNR and CDR2 FQNEAQ (reference sequence). The CDR3 here is CASSSTGQQETQYF. The DNA for the CDR3 is TGTGCCAGCAGCTCGACGGGACAGCAAGAGACCCAGTACTTC.

The rearrangement joins TRBV27 to TRBJ1-2, with TRBD1 identical over 8 bases. CDR3 size: 12 residues. V shed 8 bases and J 8 bases; nucleotides not matched to a gene: 7. Germline CDR1 and CDR2: MNHEY and SMNVEV (reference sequence). Written as DNA, the CDR3 is TGTGCCAGCGGACAGGGCATGACCGGCTACACCTTC. Translating gives CASGQGMTGYTF.

The chain employs TRBV4-1 and TRBJ2-1; 8 bases agree with TRBD1. Germline assignment: CDR1 MGHRA and CDR2 YSYEKL. The CDR3 covers 13 residues. V trimming: 4 bases; J trimming: 9 bases; junction bases outside the gene matches: 5. The CDR3 nucleotides read TGCGCCAGCAGCCCGACAGGGGTGGGTGAGCAGTTCTTC. The encoded protein is CASSPTGVGEQFF.

This sequence joins TRBV5-6 and TRBJ2-3; D is unresolved. Germline V gene lookup returns CDR1 SGHDT and CDR2 YYEEEE. This CDR3 region has 14 residues. V was trimmed by 1 base and J by 8 bases, leaving 14 bases between them. As DNA, the CDR3 is TGTGCCAGCAGCTTGTATACTACATTGCTTACGCAGTATTTT. This encodes CASSLYTTLLTQYF.

The rearrangement links TRBV4-2 to TRBJ2-7; 9 bases are shared with TRBD1. The CDR3 is 22 residues long. Germline-derived CDR1 and CDR2 are LGHNA and YNFKEQ. V dropped 1 base and J dropped 3; count of bases not matched to a gene: 25. The chain's CDR3 is CASSQVPQISWRTGDPIYEQYF. CDR3 nucleotides: TGTGCCAGCAGCCAAGTCCCTCAAATTTCCTGGAGGACAGGGGACCCAATCTACGAGCAGTACTTC.

This chain connects TRBV19 to TRBJ1-2; TRBD1 matches at 7 bases. Trimming at V came to 3 bases and at J to 5 bases, leaving 3 bases not matched to a gene. CDR3 size: 13 residues. CDR1 and CDR2 (germline): LNHDA, SQIVND (reference sequence). This chain's CDR3 is CASSIGTVYGYTF. The CDR3 nucleotides are TGTGCCAGTAGTATTGGGACAGTATATGGCTACACCTTC.

V is TRBV27 and J is TRBJ1-1, with 8 nucleotides matching TRBD1. Unmatched junction bases numbered 6, after V lost 8 bases and J lost 1 base. The CDR3 covers 14 residues. CDR1 and CDR2 (germline): MNHEY, SMNVEV (reference sequence). The CDR3: CASRQGWPNTEAFF. Here the CDR3 DNA reads TGTGCCAGCCGACAGGGGTGGCCGAACACTGAAGCTTTCTTT.

J is TRBJ1-4 and V is TRBV10-1; tentatively, D is TRBD1 (5 bases). This CDR3 has 14 residues. Germline CDR1 WNHNN, CDR2 SYGVQD (reference sequence). Between the trimmed V and J ends, which lost 4 bases and 5 bases, there was a span of 11 bases. In DNA form, the CDR3 reads TGCGCCAGCAGTGCGGGAGCAGGGAATGAAAAACTGTTTTTT. Translating gives CASSAGAGNEKLFF.

V is TRBV15 and J is TRBJ2-7; TRBD2 might be the D (5 bases). The CDR3 contains 13 residues. V was trimmed by 5 bases and J by 4 bases, leaving 12 bases between them. Germline-derived CDR1 and CDR2 are LNHNV and YYDKDF (reference sequence). CDR3 sequence (DNA): TGTGCCACCAGCGCCATCGGGGTTTACGAGCAGTACTTC. Translated, it gives CATSAIGVYEQYF.

The chain combines TRBV11-2 with TRBJ2-3; 7 positions agree with TRBD1. The CDR3 totals 15 residues. The V and J ends lost 7 bases and 6 bases, in that order; junction bases with no gene match: 13. Germline CDR1 SGHAT, CDR2 FQNNGV. DNA for the CDR3: TGTGCCAGCAACCCTAGGGCAGGGGGTTCGGATACGCAGTATTTT. Protein product: CASNPRAGGSDTQYF. The full variable domain, completed using reference TRBV11-2 and TRBJ2-3, is EAGVAQSPRYKIIEKRQSVAFWCNPISGHATLYWYQQILGQGPKLLIQFQNNGVVDDSQLPKDRFSAERLKGVDSTLKIQPAKLEDSAVYLCASNPRAGGSDTQYFGPGTRLTVL.

The V and J genes are TRBV4-2 and TRBJ1-6; TRBD1 aligns across 7 bases. The germline CDR1 and CDR2 sequences are LGHNA and YNFKEQ. V was clipped by 2 bases and J by 7 bases; unmatched bases: 5. This CDR3 is built from 15 residues. As DNA, the CDR3 is TGTGCCAGCAGCCAACGGACAGGCGGCAATTCACCCCTCCACTTT. Translation gives CASSQRTGGNSPLHF.

The J gene is TRBJ1-4, the V gene TRBV6-6; D gene ambiguous. The germline gives CDR1 MNHNY, CDR2 SVGAGI (reference sequence). CDR3 length: 11 residues. Trimming cost V 8 bases and J 8 bases, with 9 bases left between them. CDR3 sequence: CASGPREKLFF. CDR3 nucleotide sequence: TGTGCCAGCGGCCCCCGCGAAAAACTGTTTTTT.

V gene TRBV13 combines with J gene TRBJ2-1, with D possibly TRBD2 on 5 matching bases. V dropped 10 bases and J dropped 1 base, with 14 bases sitting between them. Per the germline V gene, CDR1 is PRHDT and CDR2 is FYEKMQ (reference sequence). The CDR3 contains 14 residues. The CDR3 here is CATWGGGSYNEQFF. The CDR3 DNA sequence: TGTGCCACCTGGGGTGGAGGATCCTACAATGAGCAGTTCTTC.

The chain employs TRBV29-1 and TRBJ1-1; 7 nucleotides agree with TRBD1. The CDR3 contains 14 residues. CDR1 and CDR2 (germline): SQVTM, ANQGSEA. V lost 4 bases to trimming and J lost 0 bases; unmatched junction nucleotides: 5. Here the CDR3 DNA reads TGCAGCGTTGGGGGACAGACAATGAACACTGAAGCTTTCTTT. Protein: CSVGGQTMNTEAFF.

The genes are TRBV7-9 and TRBJ2-5, with D tentatively TRBD2 (6 bases). From germline, CDR1 is SEHNR and CDR2 FQNEAQ (reference sequence). The CDR3 has 15 residues. Deletions cut 5 bases from V and 5 bases from J, with 18 bases between. DNA for the CDR3: TGTGCCAGCAGCCCCCGCGCGGGGACCGGGGAGACCCAGTACTTC. Its protein product is CASSPRAGTGETQYF.

The table lists this clone with a count of one. The chain links TRBV15 to TRBJ1-1; D might be TRBD1 (5 bases). Germline-derived CDR1 and CDR2 are LNHNV and YYDKDF (reference sequence). V lost 0 bases and J 1 base, leaving 9 bases between the germline ends. This CDR3 has 15 amino acids. The CDR3 here is CATSRDQGQNTEAFF. CDR3 coding DNA: TGTGCCACCAGCAGAGATCAGGGTCAGAACACTGAAGCTTTCTTT.

The chain joins TRBV5-6 to TRBJ1-1, with D uncertain. CDR1 and CDR2 (germline): SGHDT, YYEEEE. V shed 0 bases and J shed 0 bases, with 12 bases lying between them. This CDR3 has 16 residues. CDR3 amino acids: CASSLGAPTMNTEAFF. The CDR3 DNA sequence: TGTGCCAGCAGCTTGGGGGCGCCTACGATGAACACTGAAGCTTTCTTT.

DNA for the CDR3: TGTGCCAGCAGTTGGAGGGCGAAGGGGCGCCAAGAGACCCAGTACTTC. This gives the protein CASSWRAKGRQETQYF. This chain joins TRBV6-5 and TRBJ2-5, with D perhaps TRBD2 (6 bases). Germline V lookup: CDR1 MNHEY, CDR2 SVGAGI. CDR3 length: 16 amino acids. V lost 4 bases to trimming and J lost 1 base, with 16 bases between them.

This sequence joins TRBV15 and TRBJ2-3; 9 bases line up with TRBD2. Looked up from germline, CDR1 is LNHNV and CDR2 is YYDKDF (reference sequence). The V gene end was trimmed by 3 bases and the J gene end by 5 bases; junction bases not matched to a gene: 9. This CDR3 has 16 residues. The CDR3 DNA sequence: TGTGCCACCAGCAGGACCGGGACTAGCACCAGAGATACGCAGTATTTT. Protein product: CATSRTGTSTRDTQYF.

The rearrangement joins TRBV6-6 to TRBJ1-5; a weak D match, TRBD1 (6 bases). Germline CDR1 and CDR2: MNHNY and SVGAGI (reference sequence). The V end lost 8 bases, the J end lost 0 bases, and 17 bases lay between the germline ends. The CDR3 has 16 amino acids. CDR3 loop: CASQTSGGHSNQPQHF. The CDR3 region has the DNA TGTGCCAGCCAAACTTCGGGGGGACATAGCAATCAGCCCCAGCATTTT.